This T cell receptor (beta chain) was captured in a study of CD4 and CD8 cells across lung adenocarcinoma regions. A single record per CDR3 protein comes from TCRdb applying MiXCR to the PCR reads. This table has 2,000 or so distinct CDR3 sequences, approximately 47% appearing once. The CDR3 consists of 15 residues. V was pared by 5 bases and J by 5 bases, with 18 bases between. Germline values: CDR1 MNHEY, CDR2 SMNVEV (reference sequence). Localized lung adenocarcinoma, a non-small cell lung cancer, affected the donors. This clonotype counts as large. Material: CD4+ T cells from the center of a lung tumor. The sequence was collected from a female donor with lung adenocarcinoma. The CD4 and CD8 labels of this study may be unreliable. V and J are TRBV27 and TRBJ2-5; the D is unclear. CDR3 residues: CASSVDTSALETQYF. As DNA, the CDR3 is TGTGCCAGCAGTGTTGATACGAGCGCTTTGGAGACCCAGTACTTC.